This T cell receptor (beta chain) originates from a study of T cell responses to AZD1222 COVID-19 vaccine. General observations from the study: Spike-spanning, vaccine-associated CD4 TCRs were dominant at 160-218 and 743-854. When two AZD1222 doses had been given, Spike-specific TCR breadth and depth rose.

The CDR3 contains 15 residues. V shed 0 bases and J shed 6 bases, with 18 bases lying between them. CDR1 and CDR2 from the germline V gene are SQVTM and ANQGSEA. Assay: immunoSEQ multiplex PCR; the TCRdb copy retains only in-frame clones and omits some. The sample shows about 130,000 clones, approximately 88% of them seen only once. In the case of this clone: No antigen is known for it.

The chain has TRBV29-1 and TRBJ2-7; no firm D call. This TCR was recovered from an adult who received the AZD1222 COVID-19 vaccine. The sequenced sample was peripheral blood, obtained 28 days after the second AZD1222 dose. The chain's CDR3 is CSVEESSIGVGEQYF. The CDR3 DNA sequence: TGCAGCGTTGAAGAGTCGAGTATAGGAGTTGGCGAGCAGTACTTC.